This TCR beta chain was recorded in a study of beta chain features in type 1 diabetes. Whole-study results and caveats: Patients and controls would share equally any PCR tilt toward shorter templates. More deletions and fewer insertions at VDJ junctions were found in patients with type 1 diabetes.

Germline assignment: CDR1 SGHVS and CDR2 FQNEAQ. The CDR3 length is 16 residues. Trimming shortened V by 2 bases and J by 4 bases, and 17 bases separated the two germline ends. One heparinised draw, averaging approximately 120 mL, was taken per donor. Cell sorting via CD45RO/CCR7/CD25/CD127/CD95/CD27 was performed to obtain CD4+ naive, central memory, regulatory and stem cell-like memory cells. All of the isolated RNA was reverse transcribed, so expressed TCRB transcripts were sequenced. Measured with immunoSEQ multiplex PCR; TCRdb has only the in-frame clones, and not every one. Seen here are fewer than 650,000 clones, 15% to 19% observed once, and the top ten hold about 0.093%. With respect to this clone: Its antigen is currently unknown.

The chain joins TRBV7-8 to TRBJ1-2; tentative D call: TRBD1 (6 bases). What was sequenced was naive CD4+ T cells from blood. This clonotype originated in a man between 18 and 35 years old in good health. CDR3 nucleotides: TGTGCCAGCAGCTTACAGCTACAGGGAGACCGCTATGGCTACACCTTC. Translation: CASSLQLQGDRYGYTF.